This TCR beta chain was found in a study of regulatory T cells in long-lasting Graves disease (dated by TCRdb to about 2021). About the full investigation: Persistent Graves' disease meant more than 5 years of antithyroid drug treatment with TSH receptor autoantibodies that stayed positive. Persistent Graves' disease patients were compared with newly diagnosed Graves' disease patients by peripheral blood TCR sequencing and RNA sequencing. Antithyroid drugs had been taken for approximately 10 years on average by persistent Graves' disease patients in the clinical cohort. The study took place in China and was registered as a clinical trial. A total of roughly 33 samples underwent TCR sequencing: approximately 13 from persistent and about 20 from newly diagnosed Graves' disease patients.

Deletion took 1 base off V and 1 base off J, with a span of 11 bases between the germline ends. The germline V gene sets CDR1 to ENHRY and CDR2 to SYGVKD. The CDR3 goes from the cysteine to the phenylalanine over 16 residues. CDR3 DNA is the only sequence kept; it has 48 bases, read in frame from the first base. This specimen's time point label, per the study, means: persistent/refractory GD, antithyroid drugs over 5 years with positive TRAb. RNA was extracted from PBMCs in TRIzol for both TCR sequencing and RNA sequencing. Graves' disease was diagnosed according to American Thyroid Association guidelines. Patients for the study were recruited at an endocrinology department in Xi'an, China. Each patient gave approximately 8.8 milliliters of peripheral blood, collected in an EDTA anticoagulant tube. Ficoll Paque Plus density gradient separation was used to isolate PBMCs, and no further T cell sorting was done. An Agilent 2100 Bioanalyzer and agarose gel were used to check RNA quality, and a NanoDrop 2000 was used to measure RNA concentration.

About this clonotype itself: Its antigen is still unknown. Base qualities were left out, and no much larger clone turns up one base away.

What the research found in general, with its limitations: Sequencing and analysis were restricted to the TCR beta chain. Peripheral blood alone was examined, since thyroid tissue, which constituted the primary lesion, could not be accessed. The authors noted that the small sample size was a limitation that may lower accuracy. TRBV28, TRBJ1-2 and TRBJ2-5 were preferentially used in persistent disease, while TRBV20-1 and TRBJ2-1 were favored in newly diagnosed disease. Compared with newly diagnosed patients, patients with persistent Graves' disease had lower TCR Shannon entropy and fewer highly expanded clones, which suggests clonal expansion. Patients with persistent disease shared more public clonotypes (under 3,000) than newly diagnosed patients did (more than 900).

Receptor libraries were prepared by multiplex PCR. The sequencer was an Illumina HiSeq 4000. To build TCR beta libraries, CDR3 regions were amplified by Arm-PCR using iRepertoire HTBI primers. Before sequencing, the PCR products underwent gel purification. Turning to the authors' computational methods: Gene usage analysis of CDR3 amino acid clonotypes relied on the approximately 60 TRBV and 13 to 15 TRBJ segments identified across samples. COPE and FqMerger were used to merge the filtered high-quality paired reads into contigs. BLAST was used to align contigs to IMGT TRBV, TRBD and TRBJ reference genes, with CDR3 defined following IMGT. Clonotypes above 0.1% frequency were classified as highly expanded clones. Shannon entropy served as the measure of repertoire diversity, while the Gini coefficient captured V-J evenness. Public clonotypes were defined as clonotypes shared by more than one individual. TCRdb redid the processing of the public reads, applying fastp at Q25 and MiXCR, and retained in-frame beta chains. Every distinct CDR3 protein forms one entry, paired with its most common genes and DNA. These V and J calls are TCRdb output, not the study's own analysis. In this sample the table shows roughly 700,000 distinct CDR3 sequences, around 30% of which occur a single time. Around 40% of the sample lies in the top ten.

The source material was peripheral blood mononuclear cells (PBMCs), sampled when the disease was refractory, from a patient treated with antithyroid drugs. The clonotype comes from a female donor with Graves disease. This chain is built from TRBV10-3 and TRBJ1-3, with no D gene named confidently. CDR3 sequence: CAISELGVVSGNTIYF. The nucleotides read TGTGCCATCAGTGAGTTGGGCGTCGTATCTGGAAACACCATATATTTT.